This T cell receptor beta chain was documented in a study of immune heterogeneity within non-small cell lung tumors. Study-wide findings and caveats: Largely, high-frequency T-cell receptor beta clonotypes differed from one individual patient to another. Identical dominant CDR3 beta clonotypes recurred among a patient's tumor sites, alongside site-unique high-frequency clones. Local T-cell clonality correlated moderately but significantly with local tumor mutational burden (R about 0.32).

In a multiplex PCR, 32 V and 13 J primers amplified TCR beta CDR3. One entry per CDR3 protein results from TCRdb running MiXCR on the multiplex PCR reads. The data contain 20,000 to 25,000 distinct CDR3 sequences, around 30% of them singletons. The CDR3 runs 11 residues. Germline V CDR1 and CDR2: LNHDA, SQIVND (reference sequence). Template material for each sample was 500 to 650 ng of bulk tumor genomic DNA. Multiple widely separated biopsies were taken from each primary tumor at surgery. Before undergoing curative surgery, patients had newly diagnosed non-small cell lung cancer that was untreated. Non-small cell lung cancer patients, newly diagnosed and having surgery with curative intent, served as donors. Of note for this clonotype: Its cognate antigen is unknown. A junction boundary mismatches the germline segment, possibly from a read error.

The rearrangement uses TRBV19 and TRBJ2-3; a possible D gene is TRBD2 (5 bases). The sample taken for sequencing was lung tumor tissue. The receptor's source is a man aged 35-49 years with non-small cell lung cancer. The CDR3 DNA sequence: TGTGTCAGTAGCGCCAGTTATACGCAGTATTTT. Its translation is CVSSASYTQYF.